The source of this T cell receptor beta chain is a study of blood T cell repertoires in COVID-19. Whole-study context: Donors in the United States, Italy and Spain gave samples during acute or convalescent COVID-19. PBMCs, B-cell-depleted T cells, or T cells provided the cDNA or gDNA that made up the material.

Germline CDR1 reads SGHKS; CDR2 reads YYEKEE (reference sequence). The CDR3 runs 15 residues. V lost 3 bases, J lost 2 bases, and 12 bases lay in between. Sequencing used immunoSEQ multiplex PCR; TCRdb keeps in-frame clones, though not all of them. Of some 150,000 clones in the sample, around 80% were seen once. This clone has only one observation. Sequencing input: peripheral blood. The origin of this receptor is a man in his sixties with active or convalescent COVID-19. The V gene is TRBV5-5, the J gene TRBJ1-5, with no clear D. In DNA, the CDR3 is TGTGCCAGCAGCTGGAGTAACTCGGGCAATCAGCCCCAGCATTTT. Residues: CASSWSNSGNQPQHF. The complete variable domain, with remaining parts taken from reference TRBV5-5 and TRBJ1-5, reads DAGVTQSPTHLIKTRGQQVTLRCSPISGHKSVSWYQQVLGQGPQFIFQYYEKEERGRGNFPDRFSARQFPNYSSELNVNALLLGDSALYLCASSWSNSGNQPQHFGDGTRLSIL.